The T cell receptor (beta chain) described here comes from a study of T cells in Graves' hyperthyroidism and ophthalmopathy (dated by TCRdb to between 2018 and 2020). For the study in its entirety: Peripheral blood samples were taken at the time of initial diagnosis, prior to any treatment. Following sampling, methimazole starting at 30 mg daily was given to hyperthyroidism patients, and high-dose intravenous methylprednisolone was given to ophthalmopathy patients. The paper describes TCR Vbeta CDR3 sequencing of some 130 peripheral blood samples, made up of roughly 40 ophthalmopathy patients, 70 to 75 hyperthyroidism patients and 17 progressor patients. The approximately 100 discovery patients were randomly split 7:3 into training and test sets. To identify distinguishing TCR V-J signatures, a discovery cohort of around 100 patients was used, comprising 40 to 45 with Graves' ophthalmopathy and under 60 with stable Graves' hyperthyroidism. In addition, the study compared T-cell repertoires in thyroid tissue and in blood from six Graves' hyperthyroidism patients. An independent validation cohort of around 19 hyperthyroidism patients and over 15 patients who later progressed to ophthalmopathy tested prospective prediction of ophthalmopathy.

General conclusions and limits of the study: A model built on a 13 V-J signature distinguished ophthalmopathy from stable hyperthyroidism, reaching roughly 88% sensitivity and 81.08% specificity in cross-validation and 80%/75% in testing. Sample size was not statistically predetermined, and blinding of investigators to group allocation was not performed. In validation, progression to ophthalmopathy was predicted by the model with 70.59% sensitivity and 72% to 85% specificity, a median of approximately 7.1 months before onset. Most expanded thyroid clonotypes (frequency above 0.001) were also detected in blood, suggesting blood repertoires may reflect thyroid immune responses.

V is clipped by 6 bases and J by 1 base, and the sequence between their germline boundaries is 12 bases long. Sequences ENHRY (CDR1) and SYGVKD (CDR2) are obtained from the germline V gene. From its cysteine to its phenylalanine, the CDR3 spans 14 amino acids. This entry keeps only the CDR3 DNA: 42 bases, framed from base 1. This clonotype was seen ten or more times. No antigen is known for it. No much larger clone exists at a distance of one base, and base qualities are not known. The TCR beta CDR3 regions were amplified from RNA transcripts. The first round of RT-PCR for the TCR CDR3 was performed with the HTBI primer set and the Qiagen OneStep RT-PCR kit. A second multiplex PCR round built the libraries, followed by size selection and purification. Paired-end sequencing of the libraries was performed with 100 bp reads on an Illumina HiSeq2000. Concerning the study's data processing: SOAPnuke was used to process the raw data, with reads discarded if the reads contained adapters or uncalled bases, had a mean Phred below 15, or lacked an exact constant-primer or identifier match. High-quality paired reads were merged with COPE v1.2.5, and unique nucleotide sequences were defined as clonotypes. MiTCR v1.1 was used to align clonotypes to the IMGT TRBV, TRBD and TRBJ reference segments. Analysis was restricted to V-J combinations with a frequency above 0.0001, which covered roughly 99% of repertoires. The TCS score was defined as F50 (clonal expansion) divided by E x V (chaos), with BLOSUM62-based TCRdist calculated between CDR3 peptides within each V-J. Welch's t-statistics and random forest reduced around 510 V-J features to 10 to 15, which were used in a naive Bayes classifier (R e1071). The public reads were reprocessed in TCRdb via fastp at Q25 and MiXCR, keeping in-frame beta chains. Every distinct CDR3 protein forms one entry, paired with its most common genes and DNA. These V and J calls rely on TCRdb rather than the paper's analysis. For this sample there are 90,000 to 120,000 distinct CDR3 sequences; roughly 15% appear just once. Around two fifths of the sample lies in the top ten.

Stable Graves' hyperthyroidism was defined as no progression to ophthalmopathy during 18 months of follow-up. Hyperthyroidism patients were newly diagnosed, with disease duration under 2 months, and aged 18 to 65 years. Patients with uncontrolled infections, other autoimmune diseases, pregnancy or lactation were excluded. Diagnoses were established on the basis of clinical symptoms, serum thyroxine and TRAb, thyroid ultrasound, and orbital computed tomography. PBMCs were separated from 7.5 to 10 ml of fresh peripheral blood using Ficoll-Paque density gradient centrifugation. Trizol reagent was used to extract total RNA, and RNA quality was then checked on an Agilent 2100 Bioanalyzer.

This clonotype was sampled from a woman aged 45-65 years with Graves' hyperthyroidism. The sequence links TRBV10-3 to TRBJ2-5, with the D call tentatively TRBD1 or TRBD2, each fitting 5 bases. The sample consisted of blood. The nucleotide sequence is TGTGCCATCAGCCAATACGGGACCCAAGAGACCCAGTACTTC. This codes for CAISQYGTQETQYF.